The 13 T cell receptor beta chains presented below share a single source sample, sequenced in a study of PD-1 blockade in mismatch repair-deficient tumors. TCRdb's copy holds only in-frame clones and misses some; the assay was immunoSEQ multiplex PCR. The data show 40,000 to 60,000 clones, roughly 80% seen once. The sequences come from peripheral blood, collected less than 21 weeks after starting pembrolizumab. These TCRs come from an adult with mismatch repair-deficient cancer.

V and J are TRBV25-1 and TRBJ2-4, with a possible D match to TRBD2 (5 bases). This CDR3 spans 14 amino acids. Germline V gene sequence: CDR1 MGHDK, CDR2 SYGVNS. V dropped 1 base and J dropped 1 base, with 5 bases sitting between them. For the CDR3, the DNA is TGTGCCAGCAGTGAATCGGGGGCCAAAAACATTCAGTACTTC. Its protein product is CASSESGAKNIQYF. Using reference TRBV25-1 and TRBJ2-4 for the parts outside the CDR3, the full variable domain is EADIYQTPRYLVIGTGKKITLECSQTMGHDKMYWYQQDPGMELHLIHYSYGVNSTEKGDLSSESTVSRIRTEHFPLTLESARPSHTSQYLCASSESGAKNIQYFGAGTRLSVL.

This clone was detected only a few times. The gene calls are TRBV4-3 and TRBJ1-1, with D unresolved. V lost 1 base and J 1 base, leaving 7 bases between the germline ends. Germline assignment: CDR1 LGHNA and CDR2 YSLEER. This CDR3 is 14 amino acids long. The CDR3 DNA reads TGCGCCAGCAGCCAAGTAGTAGAGAACACTGAAGCTTTCTTT. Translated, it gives CASSQVVENTEAFF.

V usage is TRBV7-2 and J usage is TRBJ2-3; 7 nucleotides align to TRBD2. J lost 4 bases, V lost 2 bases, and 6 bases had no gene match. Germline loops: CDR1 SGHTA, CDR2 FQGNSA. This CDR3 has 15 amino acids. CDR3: CASSLQAGLPDTQYF. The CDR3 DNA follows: TGTGCCAGCAGCTTACAAGCGGGGTTACCAGATACGCAGTATTTT.

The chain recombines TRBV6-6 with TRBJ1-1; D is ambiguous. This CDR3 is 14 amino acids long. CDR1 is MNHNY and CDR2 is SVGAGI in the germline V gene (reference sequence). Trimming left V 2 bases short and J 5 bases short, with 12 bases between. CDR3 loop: CASSYDTPRTEAFF. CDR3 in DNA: TGTGCCAGCAGTTACGACACCCCGAGGACTGAAGCTTTCTTT.

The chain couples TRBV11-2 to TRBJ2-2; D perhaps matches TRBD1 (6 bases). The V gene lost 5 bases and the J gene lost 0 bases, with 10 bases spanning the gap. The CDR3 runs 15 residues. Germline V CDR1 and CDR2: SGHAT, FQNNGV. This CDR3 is CASSLTGANTGELFF. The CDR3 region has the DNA TGTGCCAGCAGCCTGACAGGCGCGAACACCGGGGAGCTGTTTTTT.

The CDR3 region is CASGLVGTTRKEQFF. The CDR3 nucleotides are TGTGCTAGTGGTTTGGTAGGGACGACGAGAAAGGAGCAGTTCTTC. V usage is TRBV12-5 and J usage is TRBJ2-1; D could derive from TRBD1 or TRBD2 (5 bases each). The CDR3 sequence is 15 residues long. Trimming cost V 0 bases and J 10 bases, with 16 bases left between them. Germline lookup yields CDR1 LGHNT and CDR2 FRNRAP.

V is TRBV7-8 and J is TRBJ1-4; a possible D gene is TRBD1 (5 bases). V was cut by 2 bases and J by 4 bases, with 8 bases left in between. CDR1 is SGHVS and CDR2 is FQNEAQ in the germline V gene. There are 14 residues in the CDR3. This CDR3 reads CASSLNRNNEKLFF. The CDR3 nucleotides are TGTGCCAGCAGCTTAAACAGGAATAATGAAAAACTGTTTTTT.

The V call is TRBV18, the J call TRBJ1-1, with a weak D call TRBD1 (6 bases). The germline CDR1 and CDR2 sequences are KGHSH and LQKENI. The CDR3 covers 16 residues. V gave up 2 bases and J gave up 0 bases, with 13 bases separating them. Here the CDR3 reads CASSPGQPTMNTEAFF. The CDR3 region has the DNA TGTGCCAGCTCACCAGGACAGCCTACAATGAACACTGAAGCTTTCTTT.

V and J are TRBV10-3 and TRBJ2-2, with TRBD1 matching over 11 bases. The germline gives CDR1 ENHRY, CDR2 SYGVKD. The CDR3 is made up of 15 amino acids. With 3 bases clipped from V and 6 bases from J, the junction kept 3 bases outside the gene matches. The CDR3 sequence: CAISDGQGAAGELFF. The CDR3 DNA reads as TGTGCCATCAGTGACGGACAGGGGGCGGCCGGGGAGCTGTTTTTT.

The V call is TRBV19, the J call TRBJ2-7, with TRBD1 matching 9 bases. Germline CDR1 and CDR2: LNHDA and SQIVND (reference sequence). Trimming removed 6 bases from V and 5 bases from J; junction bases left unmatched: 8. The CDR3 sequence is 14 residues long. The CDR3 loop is CASSRRTGEDEQYF. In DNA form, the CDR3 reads TGTGCCAGTAGCCGCCGGACAGGGGAGGACGAGCAGTACTTC.

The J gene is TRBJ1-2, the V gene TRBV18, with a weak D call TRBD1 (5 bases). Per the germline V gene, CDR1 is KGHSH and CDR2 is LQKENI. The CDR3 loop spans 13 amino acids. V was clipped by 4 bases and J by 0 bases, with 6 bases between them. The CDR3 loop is CASSQDTNYGYTF. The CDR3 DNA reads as TGTGCCAGCTCACAGGACACTAACTATGGCTACACCTTC.

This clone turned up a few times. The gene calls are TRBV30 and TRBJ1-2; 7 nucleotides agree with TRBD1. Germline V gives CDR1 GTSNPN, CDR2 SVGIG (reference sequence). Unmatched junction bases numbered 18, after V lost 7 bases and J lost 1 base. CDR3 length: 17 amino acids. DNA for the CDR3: TGTGCCTCCATCCCGAAGACAGGGACGGGAGTTAACTATGGCTACACCTTC. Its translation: CASIPKTGTGVNYGYTF.

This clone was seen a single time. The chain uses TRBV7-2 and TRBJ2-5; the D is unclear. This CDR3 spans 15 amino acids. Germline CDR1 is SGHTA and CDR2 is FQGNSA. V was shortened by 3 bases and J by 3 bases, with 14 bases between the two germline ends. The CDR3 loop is CASSLRRMEKETQYF. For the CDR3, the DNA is TGTGCCAGCAGCTTGAGGCGAATGGAGAAAGAGACCCAGTACTTC.